The T cell receptor (beta chain) under discussion was sequenced for a study of technical replicates of blood from a few donors. TCRdb's table, derived via immunoSEQ multiplex PCR, lists solely in-frame clones and lacks some. In the table there are around 90,000 clones, around 94% of which are singletons. V shed 4 bases and J shed 7 bases, with 17 bases lying between them. The CDR3 runs to 15 residues. Looked up from germline, CDR1 is LGHNA and CDR2 is YSLEER. This sequence originates from a human donor in good health. Sequencing used T cells isolated from PBMCs. V is TRBV4-3 and J is TRBJ2-1; a possible D gene is TRBD2 (6 bases). CDR3 nucleotides: TGCGCCAGCAGCCCTGTCGTCGGGAGTGGAAATGAGCAGTTCTTC. It specifies CASSPVVGSGNEQFF.